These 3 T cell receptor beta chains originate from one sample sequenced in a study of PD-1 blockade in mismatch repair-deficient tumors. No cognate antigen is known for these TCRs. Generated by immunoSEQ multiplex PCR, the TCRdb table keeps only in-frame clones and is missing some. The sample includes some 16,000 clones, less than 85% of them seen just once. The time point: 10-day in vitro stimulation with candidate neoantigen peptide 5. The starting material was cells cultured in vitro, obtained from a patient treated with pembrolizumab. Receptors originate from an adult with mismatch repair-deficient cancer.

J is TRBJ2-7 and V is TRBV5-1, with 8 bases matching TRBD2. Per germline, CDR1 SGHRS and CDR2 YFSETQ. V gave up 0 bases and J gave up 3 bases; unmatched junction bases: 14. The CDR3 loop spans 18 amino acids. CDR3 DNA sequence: TGCGCCAGCAGCTTGGGGGTGCGAGGGGCGGGAGGACTCTACGAGCAGTACTTC. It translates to CASSLGVRGAGGLYEQYF.

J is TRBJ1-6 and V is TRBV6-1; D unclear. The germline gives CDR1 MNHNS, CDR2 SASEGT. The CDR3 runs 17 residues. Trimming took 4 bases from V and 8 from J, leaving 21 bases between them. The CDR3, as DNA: TGTGCCAGCAGTGTCACGGTGGCTTCACGGGTCGATTCACCCCTCCACTTT. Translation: CASSVTVASRVDSPLHF.

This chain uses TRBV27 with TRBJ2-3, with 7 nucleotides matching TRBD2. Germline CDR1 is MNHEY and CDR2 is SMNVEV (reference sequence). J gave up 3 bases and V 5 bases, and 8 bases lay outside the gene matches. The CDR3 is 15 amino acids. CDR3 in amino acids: CASSPPRRETDTQYF. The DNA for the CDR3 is TGTGCCAGCAGTCCCCCCCGGCGGGAGACAGATACGCAGTATTTT.